This TCR beta chain is from a study of T cell responses to AZD1222 COVID-19 vaccine. The CDR3 runs to 14 residues. The V and J ends lost 4 bases and 0 bases respectively, with 9 bases between them. Germline CDR1 and CDR2: SGDLS and YYNGEE. Some clones are missing from TCRdb's copy, which holds only in-frame ones; the method was immunoSEQ multiplex PCR. This table has approximately 110,000 clones, more than 85% appearing once. The J gene is TRBJ2-3, the V gene TRBV9; D perhaps matches TRBD2 (5 bases). Here the sequenced sample was peripheral blood, taken on day 0 of AZD1222 vaccination. The receptor was isolated from an adult in good health. DNA of the CDR3: TGTGCCAGCAGCCCACAGCGGAGCACAGATACGCAGTATTTT. Its translation: CASSPQRSTDTQYF.